One sample yielded the 14 T cell receptor beta chains listed below, sequenced in a study of blood T cell repertoires in COVID-19. Libraries were prepared by immunoSEQ multiplex PCR; TCRdb keeps only in-frame clonotypes and omits some of them. The sample has approximately 250,000 clones, 80% to 90% seen once. Sequenced input: PBMCs or T cells enriched from blood (not recorded which). These receptors originate from a woman aged 25 to 39 who had recovered from COVID-19.

The CDR3: CASTGVPLTDTQYF. The CDR3 bases are TGTGCCAGCACGGGGGTACCGCTCACAGATACGCAGTATTTT. The genes are TRBV6-5 and TRBJ2-3; the D gene is possibly TRBD2 (6 bases). Between the trimmed V and J ends, which lost 7 bases and 2 bases, there was a span of 13 bases. Germline loops: CDR1 MNHEY, CDR2 SVGAGI. The CDR3 is made up of 14 amino acids.

V is TRBV12-3 or TRBV12-4 and J is TRBJ2-1; D not certain. V dropped 0 bases and J dropped 3 bases, with 3 bases sitting between them. This CDR3 spans 13 amino acids. The DNA of the CDR3 is TGTGCCAGCAGTTTAGCCCTCTACAATGAGCAGTTCTTC. Its protein is CASSLALYNEQFF.

The chain uses TRBV27 and TRBJ2-2, with D tentatively TRBD2 (6 bases). V was shortened by 4 bases and J by 6 bases, with 6 bases between the two germline ends. Germline lookup yields CDR1 MNHEY and CDR2 SMNVEV (reference sequence). CDR3 length: 12 residues. CDR3 in amino acids: CASSWGAGELFF. CDR3 coding DNA: TGTGCCAGCAGTTGGGGGGCCGGGGAGCTGTTTTTT.

The chain carries TRBV5-1 and TRBJ1-1; D may be TRBD1 (6 bases). CDR3 size: 13 residues. CDR1 and CDR2 (germline): SGHRS, YFSETQ. The V gene lost 4 bases and the J gene lost 1 base, with 8 bases spanning the gap. In nucleotides, the CDR3 is TGCGCCAGCAGCAGGACAGAGAACACTGAAGCTTTCTTT. It codes for CASSRTENTEAFF.

The chain uses TRBV7-2 and TRBJ2-2, with D possibly being TRBD2 (5 bases). The CDR3 is 17 amino acids. The germline V gene has CDR1 SGHTA and CDR2 FQGNSA. Trimming took 1 base from V and 3 from J, leaving 15 bases between them. CDR3 amino acids: CASSLVPTTTDTGELFF. For the CDR3, the DNA is TGTGCCAGCAGCTTAGTCCCTACGACTACCGACACCGGGGAGCTGTTTTTT.

Of note for this clone: Other nucleotide sequences in the sample specify the same CDR3. The chain employs TRBV19 and TRBJ1-1, with D maybe TRBD1 (5 bases). The V gene lost 4 bases and the J gene lost 2 bases, with 8 bases spanning the gap. Germline lookup yields CDR1 LNHDA and CDR2 SQIVND (reference sequence). This CDR3 spans 13 amino acids. The DNA of the CDR3 is TGTGCCAGTAGTACGACAGTTAACACTGAAGCTTTCTTT. It specifies CASSTTVNTEAFF.

The genes are TRBV30 and TRBJ1-1; 8 bases are a match to TRBD1. CDR1 and CDR2 from the germline V gene are GTSNPN and SVGIG (reference sequence). The CDR3 loop spans 16 amino acids. The junction had 9 bases not matched to a gene; V was cut back by 2 bases and J by 1 base. CDR3 amino acids: CAWSRAGGYRNTEAFF. CDR3 nucleotide sequence: TGTGCCTGGAGTCGGGCAGGGGGCTATAGGAACACTGAAGCTTTCTTT.

The V and J genes are TRBV11-2 and TRBJ1-5; the D gene is possibly TRBD1 (6 bases). The CDR3 loop spans 15 amino acids. The V end was cut by 5 bases, the J end by 5 bases, with 16 bases between. Germline V gene lookup returns CDR1 SGHAT and CDR2 FQNNGV. CDR3 coding DNA: TGTGCCAGCAGCCTAACGGACAGCCCACATCAGCCCCAGCATTTT. This translates into CASSLTDSPHQPQHF.

The rearrangement uses TRBV4-2 and TRBJ2-3; no reliable D call. In germline, CDR1 is LGHNA, CDR2 YNFKEQ. Trimming cost V 0 bases and J 6 bases, with 4 bases left between them. This CDR3 comprises 12 residues. CDR3 nucleotides: TGTGCCAGCAGCCAAGATCTGGATACGCAGTATTTT. Protein sequence: CASSQDLDTQYF.

As concerns this clone: The sample contains more than one DNA sequence encoding this CDR3. The chain joins TRBV28 to TRBJ1-5; possible D gene TRBD1, 5 bases. The CDR3 is 14 amino acids. Deletions cut 3 bases from V and 7 bases from J, with 13 bases between. Germline values: CDR1 MDHEN, CDR2 SYDVKM. The CDR3 nucleotides are TGTGCCAGCAGTTTCCCCGACAGATACCAGCCCCAGCATTTT. It translates to CASSFPDRYQPQHF.

This chain joins TRBV19 and TRBJ2-7; TRBD2 is a possible D gene (5 bases). CDR1 is LNHDA and CDR2 is SQIVND in the germline V gene (reference sequence). Deletions cut 3 bases from V and 3 bases from J, with 15 bases between. The CDR3 covers 15 residues. The CDR3 region is CASSISASRDYEQYF. DNA of the CDR3: TGTGCCAGTAGTATTTCGGCTAGCAGAGACTACGAGCAGTACTTC.

This chain uses TRBV30 with TRBJ1-4; TRBD1 matches at 8 bases. The CDR3 runs to 14 residues. The V and J ends lost 3 bases and 4 bases, in that order; junction bases with no gene match: 4. Germline V gene lookup returns CDR1 GTSNPN and CDR2 SVGIG (reference sequence). CDR3 sequence (DNA): TGTGCCTGGAGGTCAGGGGGCCTTAATGAAAAACTGTTTTTT. It yields the protein CAWRSGGLNEKLFF.

Concerning this clone itself: Different DNA sequences within this sample yield the same CDR3. CDR3 in DNA: TGTGCCAGCAGTTCTTCTAGCGGAAGCACAGATACGCAGTATTTT. Translating it yields CASSSSSGSTDTQYF. V and J are TRBV3-1 (or the pseudogene TRBV3-2) and TRBJ2-3; TRBD2 aligns across 7 bases. The CDR3 sequence is 15 residues long. CDR1 LGHDT and CDR2 YNNKEL come from the germline V gene (reference sequence). The junction had 6 bases not matched to a gene; V was cut back by 6 bases and J by 0 bases.

The V gene is TRBV29-1, the J gene TRBJ2-2; 7 nucleotides agree with TRBD2. The germline V gene encodes CDR1 SQVTM and CDR2 ANQGSEA. The J segment lost 6 bases and the V segment lost 4 bases, leaving 2 bases of the junction unmatched. This CDR3 is 12 amino acids long. CDR3 coding DNA: TGCAGCGTTGTCGCGGGGGCCGGGGAGCTGTTTTTT. As protein: CSVVAGAGELFF.